The clone carrying this T cell receptor (beta chain) was picked up a small number of times. The antigen remains unidentified. Unique molecular identifiers were incorporated when the TCRbeta library was constructed. TCRdb passed the PCR reads through MiXCR, listing each CDR3 protein once. The profile shows about 440,000 distinct CDR3 sequences, around two fifths of them singletons. Germline V gives CDR1 SQVTM, CDR2 ANQGSEA. Trimming removed 0 bases from V and 0 bases from J; junction bases left unmatched: 9. This CDR3 has 18 amino acids. This specimen belongs to a study of T-cell reconstitution after alpha-beta-depleted transplantation in children. General observations from the study: Some patients' high day-60 TCRbeta diversity was traced to surviving recipient T cells and thymic progenitors. Reported findings indicate that, about two months after transplant, alpha-beta T cells came from several hundred expanded clones, which were derived from non-depleted graft cells. A year had passed since transplant, and T-cell counts and diversity by then came mostly from newly produced T cells.

This sequence originates from a girl aged 2 to 10 with aplastic anemia, due to receive a stem cell transplant. Sequencing used PBMCs, obtained before TCRalphabeta/CD19-depleted stem cell transplant. The chain joins TRBV29-1 to TRBJ2-1, with TRBD1 matching 9 bases. The CDR3 nucleotides read TGCAGCGTTGAAGATCTCGGCAGGACAGGGGTCTCCTACAATGAGCAGTTCTTC. Its translation: CSVEDLGRTGVSYNEQFF.